Listed below are T cell receptor beta chains from one sample, sequenced in a study of PD-1 blockade in classical Hodgkin lymphoma. Some clones are missing from TCRdb's copy, which holds only in-frame ones; the method was immunoSEQ multiplex PCR. This sample has some 100,000 clones, with approximately 92% found just once. Source: peripheral blood mononuclear cells (PBMCs), taken at baseline. The receptors come from a human donor with classical Hodgkin lymphoma. Both conserved end residues are part of each CDR3. D genes are given only for firm matches. Size is omitted from some rows. Given values are once, few, many or a class for expanded clones.

abundance: -; len: 14; v_gene: TRBV27; d_gene: TRBD2; j_gene: TRBJ2-1; CDR3aa: CASSGLAGANEQFF; CDR3nt: TGTGCCAGCAGCGGACTAGCGGGAGCCAATGAGCAGTTCTTC
abundance: -; len: 14; v_gene: TRBV5-1; d_gene: -; j_gene: TRBJ2-3; CDR3aa: CASSLVPPTDTQYF; CDR3nt: TGCGCCAGCAGCTTGGTTCCCCCCACAGATACGCAGTATTTT
abundance: -; len: 14; v_gene: TRBV5-1; d_gene: TRBD2; j_gene: TRBJ2-3; CDR3aa: CASTPSGITDTQYF; CDR3nt: TGCGCCAGCACCCCTAGCGGGATAACAGATACGCAGTATTTT
abundance: -; len: 15; v_gene: TRBV27; d_gene: -; j_gene: TRBJ1-2; CDR3aa: CASSLSSGDPGGYTF; CDR3nt: TGTGCCAGCAGTTTATCGTCGGGGGATCCCGGCGGCTACACCTTC
abundance: -; len: 11; v_gene: TRBV10-3; d_gene: -; j_gene: TRBJ2-4; CDR3aa: CAIRENDIQYF; CDR3nt: TGTGCCATCAGGGAAAACGACATTCAGTACTTC
abundance: -; len: 16; v_gene: TRBV28; d_gene: TRBD2; j_gene: TRBJ2-1; CDR3aa: CASSLLAGVGYNEQFF; CDR3nt: TGTGCCAGCAGTTTACTAGCGGGAGTGGGGTACAATGAGCAGTTCTTC
abundance: -; len: 14; v_gene: TRBV2; d_gene: -; j_gene: TRBJ2-3; CDR3aa: CASGGLRSTDTQYF; CDR3nt: TGTGCCAGCGGGGGACTGAGGAGCACAGATACGCAGTATTTT
abundance: -; len: 15; v_gene: TRBV5-1; d_gene: TRBD1; j_gene: TRBJ1-1; CDR3aa: CASSRQGLVNTEAFF; CDR3nt: TGCGCCAGCAGCCGACAGGGTTTGGTGAACACTGAAGCTTTCTTT
abundance: -; len: 16; v_gene: TRBV25-1; d_gene: -; j_gene: TRBJ2-2; CDR3aa: CASSGQGALRAGELFF; CDR3nt: -
abundance: -; len: 18; v_gene: TRBV28; d_gene: TRBD1; j_gene: TRBJ1-5; CDR3aa: CASSWNTAGTGDNQPQHF; CDR3nt: TGTGCCAGCAGTTGGAATACTGCCGGGACAGGGGACAATCAGCCCCAGCATTTT
abundance: once; len: 15; v_gene: TRBV28; d_gene: -; j_gene: TRBJ2-6; CDR3aa: CASSLGAVGANVLTF; CDR3nt: TGTGCCAGCAGTTTGGGAGCGGTCGGGGCCAACGTCCTGACTTTC
abundance: -; len: 15; v_gene: TRBV2; d_gene: TRBD1; j_gene: TRBJ1-4; CDR3aa: CASSERGLLREKLFF; CDR3nt: TGTGCCAGCAGTGAGAGGGGGCTTTTACGTGAAAAACTGTTTTTT
abundance: -; len: 13; v_gene: TRBV5-6; d_gene: TRBD1; j_gene: TRBJ1-1; CDR3aa: CASSNGQGTEAFF; CDR3nt: TGTGCCAGCAGCAATGGACAGGGGACTGAAGCTTTCTTT
abundance: few; len: 15; v_gene: TRBV6-5; d_gene: -; j_gene: TRBJ1-6; CDR3aa: CATRGLLYDNSPLHF; CDR3nt: TGTGCCACCCGGGGGCTACTTTATGATAATTCACCCCTCCACTTT
abundance: once; len: 15; v_gene: TRBV2; d_gene: -; j_gene: TRBJ1-4; CDR3aa: CASQWTVGPNEKLFF; CDR3nt: TGTGCCAGCCAATGGACAGTCGGCCCAAATGAAAAACTGTTTTTT
abundance: -; len: 17; v_gene: TRBV28; d_gene: -; j_gene: TRBJ1-3; CDR3aa: CASSLWGRVTSGNTIYF; CDR3nt: TGTGCCAGCAGTTTGTGGGGACGAGTTACCTCTGGAAACACCATATATTTT
abundance: -; len: 15; v_gene: TRBV7-8; d_gene: -; j_gene: TRBJ1-5; CDR3aa: CASSLGRQINQPQHF; CDR3nt: TGTGCCAGCAGCTTAGGGCGACAAATAAATCAGCCCCAGCATTTT
abundance: -; len: 16; v_gene: TRBV11-1; d_gene: -; j_gene: TRBJ1-1; CDR3aa: CASSLRYGAGDTEAFF; CDR3nt: TGTGCCAGCAGCTTACGATACGGGGCAGGGGACACTGAAGCTTTCTTT
abundance: -; len: 13; v_gene: TRBV27; d_gene: -; j_gene: TRBJ1-1; CDR3aa: CASSLSGPTEAFF; CDR3nt: TGTGCCAGCAGTTTATCCGGCCCCACTGAAGCTTTCTTT
abundance: -; len: 15; v_gene: TRBV27; d_gene: -; j_gene: TRBJ2-7; CDR3aa: CASKNIDSGAYEQYF; CDR3nt: TGTGCCAGCAAAAACATAGACAGTGGAGCCTACGAGCAGTACTTC
abundance: -; len: 17; v_gene: TRBV5-1; d_gene: -; j_gene: TRBJ2-6; CDR3aa: CASSLKTESSGANVLTF; CDR3nt: TGCGCCAGCAGCTTGAAGACAGAAAGCTCTGGGGCCAACGTCCTGACTTTC
abundance: -; len: 14; v_gene: TRBV15; d_gene: -; j_gene: TRBJ2-5; CDR3aa: CATSRDRGEGTQYF; CDR3nt: TGTGCCACCAGCAGAGATAGGGGGGAGGGGACCCAGTACTTC
abundance: -; len: 19; v_gene: TRBV2; d_gene: TRBD1; j_gene: TRBJ2-3; CDR3aa: CASSGSSLYGTGLTDTQYF; CDR3nt: TGTGCCAGCAGCGGAAGTTCGTTGTACGGGACAGGGTTGACAGATACGCAGTATTTT
abundance: -; len: 16; v_gene: TRBV18; d_gene: TRBD2; j_gene: TRBJ2-2; CDR3aa: CASSQLAGGGTGELFF; CDR3nt: TGTGCCAGCTCGCAACTAGCGGGAGGAGGCACCGGGGAGCTGTTTTTT
abundance: -; len: 14; v_gene: TRBV6-5; d_gene: TRBD1; j_gene: TRBJ1-1; CDR3aa: CASGTGALNTEAFF; CDR3nt: TGTGCCAGCGGTACAGGGGCACTGAACACTGAAGCTTTCTTT
abundance: -; len: 16; v_gene: TRBV6-5; d_gene: TRBD1; j_gene: TRBJ2-6; CDR3aa: CASSSTRGSGANVLTF; CDR3nt: TGTGCCAGCAGTTCGACCAGGGGGAGTGGGGCCAACGTCCTGACTTTC
abundance: -; len: 13; v_gene: TRBV5-8; d_gene: -; j_gene: TRBJ1-4; CDR3aa: CASSLAPREKLFF; CDR3nt: TGTGCCAGCAGCTTGGCGCCTAGGGAAAAACTGTTTTTT
abundance: once; len: 15; v_gene: TRBV7-6; d_gene: TRBD2; j_gene: TRBJ2-5; CDR3aa: CASSLGAGGRETQYF; CDR3nt: TGTGCCAGCAGCTTAGGGGCGGGAGGAAGGGAGACCCAGTACTTC
abundance: once; len: 14; v_gene: TRBV11-2; d_gene: -; j_gene: TRBJ1-2; CDR3aa: CASSLAEGDYGYTF; CDR3nt: TGTGCCAGCAGCTTAGCTGAGGGGGACTATGGCTACACCTTC
abundance: once; len: 12; v_gene: TRBV29-1; d_gene: -; j_gene: TRBJ2-1; CDR3aa: CSVVEGVIEQFF; CDR3nt: TGCAGCGTGGTCGAGGGGGTTATTGAGCAGTTCTTC
abundance: -; len: 16; v_gene: TRBV5-1; d_gene: TRBD2; j_gene: TRBJ2-3; CDR3aa: CASRTSWTSGTDTQYF; CDR3nt: TGCGCCAGCAGAACCTCGTGGACTAGCGGCACAGATACGCAGTATTTT
abundance: -; len: 13; v_gene: TRBV5-4; d_gene: TRBD1; j_gene: TRBJ1-1; CDR3aa: CASSPRGTGEAFF; CDR3nt: TGTGCCAGCAGCCCCCGAGGGACAGGTGAAGCTTTCTTT
abundance: -; len: 14; v_gene: TRBV5-1; d_gene: -; j_gene: TRBJ1-1; CDR3aa: CASSRRDGNTEAFF; CDR3nt: TGCGCCAGCAGCAGAAGGGACGGGAACACTGAAGCTTTCTTT
abundance: -; len: 20; v_gene: TRBV18; d_gene: -; j_gene: TRBJ2-6; CDR3aa: CASSPLGHRPLSSGANVLTF; CDR3nt: TGTGCCAGCTCACCACTCGGCCACAGGCCACTGAGCTCTGGGGCCAACGTCCTGACTTTC
abundance: -; len: 14; v_gene: TRBV5-1; d_gene: -; j_gene: TRBJ1-4; CDR3aa: CASSLTGFNEKLFF; CDR3nt: TGCGCCAGCAGCTTGACAGGGTTTAATGAAAAACTGTTTTTT
abundance: once; len: 17; v_gene: TRBV11-2; d_gene: -; j_gene: TRBJ2-7; CDR3aa: CASSFAYRLVDSYEQYF; CDR3nt: TGTGCCAGCAGCTTCGCATACAGACTGGTGGACTCCTACGAGCAGTACTTC
abundance: -; len: 13; v_gene: TRBV27; d_gene: -; j_gene: TRBJ2-7; CDR3aa: CASSLGQTWEQYF; CDR3nt: TGTGCCAGCAGTTTAGGACAAACTTGGGAGCAGTACTTC
abundance: few; len: 15; v_gene: TRBV27; d_gene: TRBD1; j_gene: TRBJ1-5; CDR3aa: CASSSRTGRNQPQHF; CDR3nt: TGTGCCAGCAGTTCTCGGACAGGGAGAAATCAGCCCCAGCATTTT
abundance: -; len: 13; v_gene: TRBV6-6; d_gene: TRBD1; j_gene: TRBJ1-2; CDR3aa: CASSATGVGGYTF; CDR3nt: TGTGCCAGCAGCGCGACAGGGGTTGGTGGCTACACCTTC
abundance: -; len: 14; v_gene: TRBV29-1; d_gene: TRBD2; j_gene: TRBJ2-7; CDR3aa: CSVEKGGLSYEQYF; CDR3nt: TGCAGCGTTGAGAAGGGAGGGCTCTCCTACGAGCAGTACTTC
abundance: -; len: 14; v_gene: TRBV15; d_gene: -; j_gene: TRBJ2-1; CDR3aa: CATSRSSSTNEQFF; CDR3nt: TGTGCCACCAGCAGGTCTAGCAGCACGAATGAGCAGTTCTTC
abundance: -; len: 11; v_gene: TRBV7-2; d_gene: -; j_gene: TRBJ2-5; CDR3aa: CASSLSWAQYF; CDR3nt: TGTGCCAGCAGCTTGTCTTGGGCCCAGTACTTC
abundance: once; len: 15; v_gene: TRBV4-1; d_gene: -; j_gene: TRBJ2-1; CDR3aa: CASSPVRGSYNEQFF; CDR3nt: TGCGCCAGCAGCCCCGTTCGGGGATCCTACAATGAGCAGTTCTTC
abundance: -; len: 15; v_gene: TRBV30; d_gene: TRBD2; j_gene: TRBJ2-1; CDR3aa: CAWQDRGRRDNEQFF; CDR3nt: TGTGCCTGGCAAGATCGCGGGAGACGGGACAATGAGCAGTTCTTC
abundance: few; len: 15; v_gene: TRBV7-9; d_gene: -; j_gene: TRBJ2-1; CDR3aa: CASSNRDNSYNEQFF; CDR3nt: TGTGCCAGCAGCAACCGGGACAACTCCTACAATGAGCAGTTCTTC
abundance: few; len: 13; v_gene: TRBV27; d_gene: -; j_gene: TRBJ1-2; CDR3aa: CASTKGLQYGYTF; CDR3nt: TGTGCCAGCACTAAAGGACTACAGTATGGCTACACCTTC
abundance: -; len: 12; v_gene: TRBV19; d_gene: -; j_gene: TRBJ1-4; CDR3aa: CASRMTNEKLFF; CDR3nt: TGTGCCAGTAGAATGACGAATGAAAAACTGTTTTTT
abundance: -; len: 17; v_gene: TRBV28; d_gene: TRBD1; j_gene: TRBJ1-3; CDR3aa: CASRRNPGQGKRNTIYF; CDR3nt: TGTGCCAGCAGAAGAAACCCGGGACAGGGGAAGAGAAACACCATATATTTT
abundance: -; len: 14; v_gene: TRBV7-2; d_gene: -; j_gene: TRBJ2-3; CDR3aa: CASSLPSGADTQYF; CDR3nt: TGTGCCAGCAGCTTACCCTCGGGAGCAGATACGCAGTATTTT
abundance: -; len: 14; v_gene: TRBV9; d_gene: -; j_gene: TRBJ2-3; CDR3aa: CASSATRNSDTQYF; CDR3nt: TGTGCCAGCAGCGCTACAAGGAATTCAGATACGCAGTATTTT
abundance: -; len: 13; v_gene: TRBV18; d_gene: -; j_gene: TRBJ2-3; CDR3aa: CASSPPGTDTQYF; CDR3nt: TGTGCCAGCTCACCACCGGGTACCGATACGCAGTATTTT
abundance: -; len: 15; v_gene: TRBV21-1; d_gene: -; j_gene: TRBJ2-5; CDR3aa: CASSKAGHLWETQYF; CDR3nt: TGTGCCAGCAGCAAAGCGGGGCATTTGTGGGAGACCCAGTACTTC
abundance: -; len: 14; v_gene: TRBV7-8; d_gene: -; j_gene: TRBJ1-3; CDR3aa: CASSQELSGNTIYF; CDR3nt: TGTGCCAGCAGCCAAGAACTCTCTGGAAACACCATATATTTT
abundance: -; len: 16; v_gene: TRBV5-1; d_gene: -; j_gene: TRBJ2-6; CDR3aa: CASSLVSGSGANVLTF; CDR3nt: TGCGCCAGCAGCTTGGTATCGGGCTCTGGGGCCAACGTCCTGACTTTC